This record covers a single T cell receptor beta chain. The V end lost 8 bases, the J end lost 0 bases, and 11 bases lay between the germline ends. Germline V gene sequence: CDR1 SGHAT, CDR2 FQDESV (reference sequence). CDR3 size: 15 residues. Donors in Cohort 3 counted as recovered after two negative PCRs, clearance, or symptom resolution. The data originate from a study of blood T cell repertoires in COVID-19. Under the authors' procedure: Reference gene primer amplification yielded estimated nucleated cell counts. Measured with immunoSEQ multiplex PCR; TCRdb has only the in-frame clones, and not every one. For V, J and clone size, that table is used; D and trimming come from the DNA. The profile shows about 160,000 clones, approximately 86% of them singletons.

Material: PBMCs or T cells enriched from blood (not recorded which). The rearrangement links TRBV11-1 to TRBJ1-6, with D possibly matching TRBD1 (5 bases). The clonotype comes from a man aged 60 to 75 who had recovered from COVID-19. The CDR3 reads CASGALGSYNSPLHF. In nucleotides, the CDR3 is TGTGCCAGCGGGGCTTTGGGCTCCTATAATTCACCCCTCCACTTT.